This T cell receptor (beta chain) was identified during a study of blood T cell repertoires in COVID-19. About the research overall: Both acute and convalescent COVID-19 samples were obtained from the United States, Italy and Spain. Nucleic acid was either cDNA or gDNA, and it came from T cells, B-cell-depleted T cells, or PBMCs.

Germline assignment: CDR1 SEHNR and CDR2 FQNEAQ (reference sequence). V was pared by 6 bases and J by 1 base, with 12 bases between. The CDR3 covers 14 residues. Per the study methods: Reference gene primer amplification yielded estimated nucleated cell counts. TCRdb's table, derived via immunoSEQ multiplex PCR, lists solely in-frame clones and lacks some. From that table come the V and J calls and clone size; the DNA was used to work out D and trimming. This sample has 250,000 to 300,000 clones, with approximately 81% found just once. The sample consisted of peripheral blood. This chain joins TRBV7-9 and TRBJ1-2; maybe TRBD1 (6 bases). The TCR comes from a woman aged 55-75 years with active or convalescent COVID-19. CDR3 in amino acids: CASSWDTSNYGYTF. In nucleotides, the CDR3 is TGTGCCAGCAGTTGGGACACCAGTAACTATGGCTACACCTTC.